This is a list of T cell receptor beta chains from one sample in a study of PD-L1 blockade in urothelial cancer. The assay was immunoSEQ multiplex PCR, and TCRdb's table has in-frame clones only and misses some. This table has approximately 65,000 clones, about 88% appearing once. The starting material was PBMCs, obtained around atezolizumab (anti-PD-L1) treatment. Receptors originate from a man aged 55 to 70 with urothelial cancer. Each CDR3 is given with its conserved first and last residue. Fields, in order: CDR3 length, V gene, J gene, clone size, D gene, CDR3 protein, CDR3 DNA. A D gene is named only where the DNA matches it firmly. The size field is filled for only some rows; it gives once, few, many or a size class.

>14|TRBV28|TRBJ1-2|.|TRBD1
CASSLGDRRYGYTF
TGTGCCAGCAGTTTGGGGGACAGGAGGTATGGCTACACCTTC
>15|TRBV15|TRBJ2-7|.|TRBD1
CATAPRGDSPYEQYF
TGTGCCACCGCACCGAGAGGGGACAGTCCCTACGAGCAGTACTTC
>16|TRBV6-6|TRBJ2-1|.|TRBD2
CASSPLAGGPNNEQFF
TGTGCCAGCAGTCCGCTAGCGGGGGGACCTAACAATGAGCAGTTCTTC
>15|TRBV6-6|TRBJ2-7|.|.
CASSDPGASFYEQYF
TGTGCCAGCAGTGATCCAGGGGCTAGCTTCTACGAGCAGTACTTC
>15|TRBV4-3|TRBJ1-2|.|.
CASSQGGHSNYGYTF
TGCGCCAGCAGCCAAGGGGGACACTCCAACTATGGCTACACCTTC
>15|TRBV28|TRBJ1-4|.|.
CASSIRTATNEKLFF
TGTGCCAGCAGTATAAGGACAGCAACTAATGAAAAACTGTTTTTT
>11|TRBV29-1|TRBJ2-7|.|.
CSVSDNYEQYF
TGCAGCGTTTCGGACAACTACGAGCAGTACTTC
>15|TRBV6-6|TRBJ2-1|.|TRBD1
CASSYEDRTYNEQFF
TGTGCCAGCAGTTACGAGGACAGGACTTACAATGAGCAGTTCTTC
>14|TRBV7-3|TRBJ1-1|once|.
CASSPGTRNTEAFF
TGTGCCAGCAGCCCCGGGACACGGAACACTGAAGCTTTCTTT
>14|TRBV19|TRBJ2-1|.|TRBD1
CASSILDRDNEQFF
TGTGCCAGTAGTATCCTGGACAGGGACAATGAGCAGTTCTTC
>15|TRBV5-1|TRBJ2-3|.|TRBD2
CASSAGLAGTDTQYF
TGCGCCAGCAGCGCGGGACTAGCGGGCACAGATACGCAGTATTTT
>18|TRBV5-1|TRBJ1-4|.|TRBD1
CASSLRPIQGRSSEKLFF
TGCGCCAGCAGCTTACGACCGATACAGGGGCGGTCGAGTGAAAAACTGTTTTTT
>14|TRBV5-1|TRBJ2-3|.|.
CASSFGGVEDTQYF
TGCGCCAGCAGCTTCGGGGGAGTGGAAGATACGCAGTATTTT
>14|TRBV10-1|TRBJ1-1|.|TRBD1
CASSSGTGYTEAFF
TGCGCCAGCAGCTCCGGGACAGGGTACACTGAAGCTTTCTTT
>16|TRBV28|TRBJ1-1|.|.
CASSRAVQGRKTEAFF
TGTGCCAGCAGTCGCGCTGTCCAGGGGAGAAAGACTGAAGCTTTCTTT
>15|TRBV7-9|TRBJ2-1|.|TRBD2
CASSSRTSGQLEQFF
TGTGCCAGCAGCTCCCGGACTAGCGGGCAACTTGAGCAGTTCTTC
>13|TRBV7-2|TRBJ2-7|once|.
CASTPGEKNEQYF
TGTGCCAGCACCCCAGGGGAAAAGAACGAGCAGTACTTC
>18|TRBV18|TRBJ1-6|.|.
CASSSQLPDSTSNSPLHF
TGTGCCAGCTCATCTCAACTACCGGACAGTACCTCTAATTCACCCCTCCACTTT
>15|TRBV5-1|TRBJ2-1|.|.
CASSLAESSYNEQFF
TGCGCCAGCAGCTTGGCTGAGAGCTCCTACAATGAGCAGTTCTTC
>15|TRBV5-4|TRBJ1-2|.|TRBD1
CASSLATGAAYGYTF
TGTGCCAGCAGCTTGGCAACAGGGGCGGCCTATGGCTACACCTTC
>13|TRBV23-1|TRBJ2-7|once|.
CASRSVKAYEQYF
TGCGCCAGCAGGAGCGTGAAGGCATACGAGCAGTACTTC
>14|TRBV6-5|TRBJ2-4|.|TRBD1
CASSPGGSKNIQYF
TGTGCCAGCAGTCCAGGGGGATCCAAAAACATTCAGTACTTC
>17|TRBV4-1|TRBJ2-7|.|TRBD2
CASSHKVLAGTYGEQYF
TGCGCCAGCAGCCACAAGGTACTAGCGGGCACCTACGGCGAGCAGTACTTC
>15|TRBV7-9|TRBJ2-1|.|TRBD2
CASSLGAGGNNEQFF
TGTGCCAGCAGCTTGGGAGCGGGAGGGAACAATGAGCAGTTCTTC
>15|TRBV29-1|TRBJ2-1|.|TRBD2
CSVKERLAGDNEQFF
TGCAGCGTTAAGGAAAGACTAGCGGGAGACAATGAGCAGTTCTTC
>13|TRBV5-5|TRBJ1-2|few|TRBD1
CASNLDRGYGYTF
TGTGCCAGCAATCTCGACAGGGGCTATGGCTACACCTTC
>15|TRBV4-3|TRBJ2-1|.|TRBD1
CASSQDSGGYNEQFF
TGCGCCAGCAGCCAAGATTCAGGGGGCTACAATGAGCAGTTCTTC
>16|TRBV4-1|TRBJ2-6|.|TRBD1
CASSPSWTGPPNVLTF
TGCGCCAGCAGCCCCTCCTGGACAGGCCCTCCTAACGTCCTGACTTTC
>15|TRBV4-1|TRBJ1-5|.|.
CASSQDSWGNQPQHF
TGCGCCAGCAGCCAAGATAGCTGGGGCAATCAGCCCCAGCATTTT
>14|TRBV11-2|TRBJ2-5|.|.
CASSLVKGRETQYF
TGTGCCAGCAGCTTAGTAAAGGGGCGGGAGACCCAGTACTTC
>13|TRBV2|TRBJ2-5|.|.
CASSADFEETQYF
TGTGCCAGCAGTGCGGACTTTGAAGAGACCCAGTACTTC
>16|TRBV19|TRBJ1-4|.|TRBD1
CASSTRTGGSGEKLFF
TGTGCCAGTAGTACGCGGACAGGGGGGTCTGGTGAAAAACTGTTTTTT
>12|TRBV6-5|TRBJ1-1|.|.
CASSPAGTEAFF
TGTGCCAGCAGTCCCGCGGGTACTGAAGCTTTCTTT
>14|TRBV30|TRBJ1-5|.|TRBD1
CAWSFTQGDQPQHF
TGTGCCTGGAGCTTTACGCAGGGGGATCAGCCCCAGCATTTT
>17|TRBV18|TRBJ2-2|.|TRBD1
CASSPFSTGLSTGELFF
TGTGCCAGCTCACCATTTTCGACAGGGCTAAGCACCGGGGAGCTGTTTTTT
>14|TRBV5-1|TRBJ2-2|.|TRBD2
CASSRGTSSGELFF
TGCGCCAGCAGCCGCGGGACTAGCTCCGGGGAGCTGTTTTTT
>12|TRBV21-1|TRBJ2-7|.|.
CASSKFRAWGYF
TGTGCCAGCAGCAAATTCAGGGCCTGGGGGTACTTC
>14|TRBV2|TRBJ1-2|.|.
CASSDQGPVYGYTF
TGTGCCAGCAGTGACCAGGGTCCGGTCTATGGCTACACCTTC
>14|TRBV5-1|TRBJ2-5|.|TRBD1
CASIPGQGGGTQYF
TGCGCCAGCATACCGGGACAGGGTGGCGGGACCCAGTACTTC
>15|TRBV30|TRBJ1-5|.|.
CAWKVGGVNNQPQHF
TGTGCCTGGAAGGTGGGGGGGGTTAACAATCAGCCCCAGCATTTT
>14|TRBV9|TRBJ2-7|.|TRBD1
CASSVAGTDYEQYF
TGTGCCAGCAGCGTAGCTGGGACAGATTACGAGCAGTACTTC
>14|TRBV19|TRBJ1-5|.|.
CASSTLNSNQPQHF
TGTGCCAGTAGTACCCTAAATAGCAATCAGCCCCAGCATTTT
>15|TRBV19|TRBJ2-1|.|TRBD1
CASSIVGQGNNEQFF
TGTGCCAGTAGTATAGTGGGACAGGGGAACAATGAGCAGTTCTTC
>15|TRBV4-2|TRBJ2-2|.|TRBD2
CASSQTSGGLGELFF
TGTGCCAGCAGCCAAACTAGCGGGGGGCTCGGGGAGCTGTTTTTT
>15|TRBV30|TRBJ2-1|.|TRBD1
CAWSMAQGIYNEQFF
TGTGCCTGGAGTATGGCACAGGGGATCTACAATGAGCAGTTCTTC
>14|TRBV5-1|TRBJ2-7|.|TRBD1
CASSATGEGYEQYF
TGCGCCAGCAGCGCGACAGGGGAAGGCTACGAGCAGTACTTC
>15|TRBV5-1|TRBJ1-4|.|TRBD1
CASASGDRGNEKLFF
TGCGCCAGCGCTAGCGGGGACAGGGGGAATGAAAAACTGTTTTTT
>17|TRBV4-1|TRBJ1-2|.|TRBD1
CASSQDWRDRANYGYTF
TGCGCCAGCAGCCAAGATTGGCGGGACAGGGCCAACTATGGCTACACCTTC
>15|TRBV4-1|TRBJ1-5|.|TRBD1
CASSQDVGQVQPQHF
TGCGCCAGCAGCCAAGATGTCGGACAGGTCCAGCCCCAGCATTTT
>16|TRBV11-2|TRBJ1-1|.|.
CASNSLGGTLNTEAFF
TGTGCCAGCAATTCCTTGGGGGGGACTCTGAACACTGAAGCTTTCTTT
>15|TRBV19|TRBJ2-4|.|.
CASSRGTLAKNIQYF
TGTGCCAGTAGTCGCGGCACTCTAGCCAAAAACATTCAGTACTTC
>16|TRBV5-1|TRBJ1-3|once|.
CASSLPQGTSGNTIYF
TGCGCCAGCAGCCTTCCACAGGGAACGTCTGGAAACACCATATATTTT
>15|TRBV28|TRBJ2-2|.|.
CASRPRGGNTGELFF
TGTGCCAGCAGGCCGCGGGGCGGGAACACCGGGGAGCTGTTTTTT
>10|TRBV30|TRBJ1-5|once|.
CAWAGQPQHF
TGTGCCTGGGCGGGACAGCCCCAGCATTTT
>17|TRBV27|TRBJ1-5|.|TRBD1
CASSPHSPDRGHQPQHF
TGTGCCAGCAGTCCCCATTCCCCCGACAGGGGGCATCAGCCCCAGCATTTT